Presented here are 22 T cell receptor beta chains from one specimen sequenced in a study of T-cell memory formation after mild COVID-19. MiXCR, run by TCRdb on the 5' RACE reads, gives a single entry per CDR3 protein. The sample consists of nearly 350,000 distinct CDR3 sequences, approximately 12% of them appearing once. The sequencing sample was made of PBMCs or a T cell subset sorted from them (not recorded which). The origin of the receptors is a young man who had mild COVID-19 (a few samples of this study predate the infection). Cell type and time point are not known.

This clonotype was seen many times. V and J are TRBV6-6 and TRBJ2-5, with D perhaps being TRBD1 or TRBD2 (6 bases each). The CDR3 consists of 15 residues. V was shortened by 6 bases and J by 3 bases, with 17 bases between the two germline ends. The germline CDR1 and CDR2 sequences are MNHNY and SVGAGI (reference sequence). CDR3 region: CASRPQGGPEETQYF. CDR3 in DNA: TGTGCCAGCAGACCCCAAGGGGGGCCGGAAGAGACCCAGTACTTC.

J is TRBJ2-3 and V is TRBV24-1, with D unresolved. The V gene's germline CDR1 is KGHDR and CDR2 SFDVKD. The CDR3 extends over 14 amino acids. The V gene lost 5 bases and the J gene lost 7 bases, with 15 bases spanning the gap. As DNA, the CDR3 is TGTGCCACCAGTGTCGCCCAGGATCCATATACGCAGTATTTT. It encodes CATSVAQDPYTQYF.

The chain employs TRBV20-1 and TRBJ1-5, with D possibly TRBD1 on 5 matching bases. The CDR3 is 13 amino acids. V gave up 4 bases and J gave up 2 bases, with 9 bases separating them. Germline assignment: CDR1 DFQATT and CDR2 SNEGSKA (reference sequence). CDR3 nucleotide sequence: TGCAGTGCTACCGGGACGGGCAATCAGCCCCAGCATTTT. It translates to CSATGTGNQPQHF.

This clonotype appeared a few times. The chain's CDR3 is CASSLSGTRETQYF. The CDR3 DNA follows: TGTGCCAGCAGCCTTAGCGGGACACGAGAGACCCAGTACTTC. The chain carries TRBV3-1 and TRBJ2-5, with 8 nucleotides matching TRBD2. CDR1 and CDR2 from the germline V gene are LGHDT and YNNKEL (reference sequence). CDR3 length: 14 amino acids. The V segment lost 4 bases and the J segment 4 bases; nucleotides outside the gene matches: 5.

This sequence joins TRBV6-5 and TRBJ2-7; D gene unclear. The V gene lost 11 bases and the J gene lost 5 bases, with 13 bases spanning the gap. CDR1 and CDR2 from the germline V gene are MNHEY and SVGAGI. This CDR3 is 11 amino acids long. As DNA, the CDR3 is TGTGCCGGACCAGGTTCCCACGAGCAGTACTTC. This encodes CAGPGSHEQYF.

The rearrangement joins TRBV20-1 to TRBJ2-3; 10 bases line up with TRBD2. V shed 4 bases, J shed 6 bases, and the junction held 7 bases outside the gene matches. Looked up from germline, CDR1 is DFQATT and CDR2 is SNEGSKA (reference sequence). This CDR3 contains 14 residues. The CDR3 nucleotides are TGCAGTGCTAACCTAGCGGGGGAAAGGGATACGCAGTATTTT. Translation: CSANLAGERDTQYF.

This clonotype was counted many times. This sequence joins TRBV7-2 and TRBJ2-7; D is tentatively TRBD1 or TRBD2 (5 bases each). V was clipped by 2 bases and J by 6 bases, with 11 bases between them. Germline CDR1 SGHTA, CDR2 FQGNSA. This CDR3 comprises 13 residues. CDR3 protein: CASSLRRGGEQYV. CDR3 nucleotides: TGTGCCAGCAGCTTACGTCGTGGGGGCGAGCAGTACGTC.

This clonotype was counted between two and nine times. The chain combines TRBV12-3 or TRBV12-4 with TRBJ1-2; D perhaps matches TRBD1 (6 bases). V was pared by 3 bases and J by 8 bases, with 19 bases between. This CDR3 comprises 15 residues. The CDR3 DNA is TGTGCCAGCAGTTTGTCCCCAGGGGAATCGCAGGGCTACACCTTC. It yields the protein CASSLSPGESQGYTF.

This clonotype showed up many times. The chain uses TRBV7-2 and TRBJ1-1; tentatively, D is TRBD1 (6 bases). V shed 7 bases and J shed 1 base, with 10 bases lying between them. The germline gives CDR1 SGHTA, CDR2 FQGNSA. The CDR3 loop spans 13 amino acids. Here the CDR3 reads CASTGQRNTEAFF. CDR3 in DNA: TGTGCCAGCACTGGACAGAGGAACACTGAAGCTTTCTTT.

This clonotype came up a few times. The chain combines TRBV29-1 with TRBJ1-1; 9 bases map to TRBD1. Germline CDR1 is SQVTM and CDR2 is ANQGSEA. The length of the CDR3 is 13 residues. V was clipped by 7 bases and J by 1 base; unmatched bases: 4. The CDR3 reads CSARDRANTEAFF. The CDR3 DNA is TGCAGCGCCCGGGACAGGGCGAACACTGAAGCTTTCTTT.

The chain couples TRBV6-5 to TRBJ2-6; no clear D. Trimming stripped 6 bases from V and 0 bases from J, with 6 bases between. The CDR3 is made up of 14 amino acids. The germline V gene has CDR1 MNHEY and CDR2 SVGAGI. For the CDR3, the DNA is TGTGCCAGCAGACGTGACTCTGGGGCCAACGTCCTGACTTTC. It specifies CASRRDSGANVLTF.

This clonotype was counted only a few times. The DNA for the CDR3 is TGTGCCATCAGAGGACAGGGGGGGTCCACTGAAGCTTTCTTT. It is translated as CAIRGQGGSTEAFF. V is TRBV10-3 and J is TRBJ1-1; 10 nucleotides line up with TRBD1. J lost 4 bases, V lost 6 bases, and 5 bases had no gene match. The CDR3 runs 14 residues. Per the germline V gene, CDR1 is ENHRY and CDR2 is SYGVKD.

This clonotype has just a few counts. The chain combines TRBV12-3 or TRBV12-4 with TRBJ1-1; no definite D call. Trimming cost V 2 bases and J 6 bases, with 16 bases left between them. The CDR3 contains 15 residues. Here the CDR3 DNA reads TGTGCCAGCAGTTTAACCCCCGTATTCGATGCTGAAGCTTTCTTT. This translates into CASSLTPVFDAEAFF.

This clonotype appeared many times. V and J are TRBV5-6 and TRBJ2-2, with D unclear. This CDR3 has 16 residues. Between the trimmed V and J ends, which lost 0 bases and 2 bases, there was a span of 11 bases. The V gene's germline CDR1 is SGHDT and CDR2 YYEEEE. CDR3 residues: CASSLGPPSNTGELFF. CDR3 nucleotide sequence: TGTGCCAGCAGCTTGGGTCCCCCCAGCAACACCGGGGAGCTGTTTTTT.

This rearrangement joins TRBV6-5 to TRBJ2-3; D not resolved. The germline gives CDR1 MNHEY, CDR2 SVGAGI. V shed 5 bases and J shed 0 bases, with 9 bases lying between them. The CDR3 is 14 amino acids. CDR3 bases: TGTGCCAGCAGTAGTATAACTAGCACAGATACGCAGTATTTT. Protein product: CASSSITSTDTQYF.

This clonotype was observed a handful of times. The genes are TRBV28 and TRBJ2-1, with D unclear. Germline CDR1 and CDR2: MDHEN and SYDVKM. CDR3 size: 14 residues. V lost 2 bases, J lost 4 bases, and 9 bases lay in between. In DNA form, the CDR3 reads TGTGCCAGCAGTTTAAACAGCCGTTACAATGAGCAGTTCTTC. This codes for CASSLNSRYNEQFF.

In its sample, this clonotype was seen a few times. This sequence joins TRBV7-2 and TRBJ2-2, with D hard to call. The CDR3 is made up of 16 amino acids. Trimming cost V 2 bases and J 3 bases, with 13 bases left between them. CDR1 and CDR2 from the germline V gene are SGHTA and FQGNSA. The CDR3 DNA reads TGTGCCAGCAGCTTATATCCTCACAGATACACCGGGGAGCTGTTTTTT. This sequence encodes CASSLYPHRYTGELFF. Filled out from reference TRBV7-2 and TRBJ2-2, the complete variable domain reads GAGVSQSPSNKVTEKGKDVELRCDPISGHTALYWYRQSLGQGLEFLIYFQGNSAPDKSGLPSDRFSAERTGGSVSTLTIQRTQQEDSAVYLCASSLYPHRYTGELFFGEGSRLTVL.

The V gene is TRBV4-1, the J gene TRBJ1-1; D ambiguous. The CDR3 totals 15 residues. Trimming pared 1 base from V and 0 bases from J, leaving 9 bases between. CDR1 and CDR2 (germline): MGHRA, YSYEKL. The chain's CDR3 is CASSQAPGVNTEAFF. CDR3 nucleotide sequence: TGCGCCAGCAGCCAAGCTCCCGGTGTGAACACTGAAGCTTTCTTT.

The J gene is TRBJ2-3, the V gene TRBV9; weak D call: TRBD2 (6 bases). This CDR3 has 15 residues. Germline V gene lookup returns CDR1 SGDLS and CDR2 YYNGEE. Trimming left V 0 bases short and J 6 bases short, with 14 bases between. The CDR3 loop reads CASSVAGGTSDTQYF. The CDR3, as DNA: TGTGCCAGCAGCGTAGCCGGTGGGACTTCTGATACGCAGTATTTT.

V and J are TRBV6-6 and TRBJ2-1; D not certain. Germline values: CDR1 MNHNY, CDR2 SVGAGI (reference sequence). This CDR3 is built from 15 residues. V was pared by 6 bases and J by 2 bases, with 14 bases between. In DNA form, the CDR3 reads TGTGCCAGCAGGCCACCAGCCCTGCCCTACAATGAGCAGTTCTTC. Protein: CASRPPALPYNEQFF.

This clonotype was seen a few times. The rearrangement links TRBV5-6 to TRBJ2-7; 7 bases are a match to TRBD2. The CDR3 is 16 amino acids. CDR1 and CDR2 (germline): SGHDT, YYEEEE. V lost 2 bases to trimming and J lost 2 bases; unmatched junction nucleotides: 10. The chain's CDR3 is CASSFPGASGPYEQYF. The CDR3 DNA reads TGTGCCAGCAGCTTCCCGGGCGCTAGCGGTCCCTACGAGCAGTACTTC. Drawing the rest from reference TRBV5-6 and TRBJ2-7, the complete variable domain is DAGVTQSPTHLIKTRGQQVTLRCSPKSGHDTVSWYQQALGQGPQFIFQYYEEEERQRGNFPDRFSGHQFPNYSSELNVNALLLGDSALYLCASSFPGASGPYEQYFGPGTRLTVT.

This clonotype was seen more than once but under ten times. This rearrangement joins TRBV28 to TRBJ2-7, with D uncertain. Trimming stripped 1 base from V and 3 bases from J, with 7 bases between. CDR1 and CDR2 (germline): MDHEN, SYDVKM. The CDR3 is made up of 13 amino acids. CDR3 sequence reads: CASSLSGNYEQYV. The CDR3 DNA follows: TGTGCCAGCAGTTTATCAGGCAACTACGAGCAGTACGTC.